A selection of T cell receptor beta chains follows, all from one sample in a study of OX40 agonist ivuxolimab in advanced cancers. Clones were read by immunoSEQ multiplex PCR, and TCRdb kept only the in-frame ones, dropping some. Counted here are fewer than 45,000 clones, less than 85% occurring once; the ten biggest clones make up around a sixth. Sequenced material: CD4+ or CD8+ T cells sorted from blood, taken in a trial of the OX40 agonist ivuxolimab. Receptors originate from an adult with an advanced solid tumor such as melanoma, head and neck, liver or kidney cancer. Each CDR3 is given with its conserved first and last residue. D genes are given only for firm matches. The size entry is marked missing in some rows and otherwise reads once, few, many or a size class.

TRBD2	-	TRBV15	TRBJ2-3	TGTGCCACCAGCAGAGGGCGGGAGCCCACAGATACGCAGTATTTT	CATSRGREPTDTQYF
TRBD1	few	TRBV27	TRBJ2-1	TGTGCCAGCAGTTTATGGGACAGGGGAGGCAATGAGCAGTTCTTC	CASSLWDRGGNEQFF
-	few	TRBV7-9	TRBJ1-5	TGTGCCAGCAGCCCTAGGCAAATCGGTAGCAATCAGCCCCAGCATTTT	CASSPRQIGSNQPQHF
-	few	TRBV5-1	TRBJ2-7	TGCGCCAGCAGCTTGCCAACGTTAGCCTACGAGCAGTACTTC	CASSLPTLAYEQYF
-	medium-sized	TRBV11-3	TRBJ1-1	TGTGCCAGCAGCCAGCAGGCGGGGGACACTGAAGCTTTCTTT	CASSQQAGDTEAFF
-	-	TRBV15	TRBJ1-5	TGTGCCACCAGCAGAGTGGGTGGCAGCGGGCAGCCCCAGCATTTT	CATSRVGGSGQPQHF
-	-	TRBV19	TRBJ1-5	TGTGCCAGTAGTAACTTCGGGCAGTTGGGGCATCAGCCCCAGCATTTT	CASSNFGQLGHQPQHF
-	few	TRBV9	TRBJ2-4	TGTGCCAGCAGCGTCTCGGGAATCTCCGGAGACATTCAGTACTTC	CASSVSGISGDIQYF
-	-	TRBV11-2	TRBJ2-1	TGTGCCAGCAGCTTAGAGGTCGCGTGGGGGGAGCAGTTCTTC	CASSLEVAWGEQFF
-	few	TRBV29-1	TRBJ2-5	TGCAGCGTTCGACGACAAGAGACCCAGTACTTC	CSVRRQETQYF
-	-	TRBV4-1	TRBJ1-4	TGCGCCAGCAGCCGAGTATCAACTAATGAAAAACTGTTTTTT	CASSRVSTNEKLFF
TRBD1	-	TRBV7-8	TRBJ1-5	TGTGCCAGCAGCGCAGACAGGGGTCATCAGCCCCAGCATTTT	CASSADRGHQPQHF
TRBD1	-	TRBV28	TRBJ2-5	TGTGCCAGCAGTTCCCAAGGACAGGGAAGGCCGACCCAGTACTTC	CASSSQGQGRPTQYF
-	-	TRBV18	TRBJ2-3	TGTGCCAGCTCACCACCGAGCCCAGGCTCCAGGGTAGATACGCAGTATTTT	CASSPPSPGSRVDTQYF
-	-	TRBV6-6	TRBJ2-7	TGTGCCAGCAGTTACTCGAGTCTCGCGGGGAACGAGCAGTACTTC	CASSYSSLAGNEQYF
TRBD2	-	TRBV9	TRBJ2-1	TGTGCCAGCAGCCCACAGACTAGCGCGCACAATGAGCAGTTCTTC	CASSPQTSAHNEQFF
-	-	TRBV11-2	TRBJ2-7	TGTGCCAGCAGCCGGCTCACAATACCCTCCTACGAGCAGTACTTC	CASSRLTIPSYEQYF
TRBD2	-	TRBV11-2	TRBJ2-7	TGTGCCAGCAGCTTCGGCCCTAGCGGGAGGGCCTACGAGCAGTACTTC	CASSFGPSGRAYEQYF
-	-	TRBV28	TRBJ2-3	TGTGCCAGCAGTCGGGACGGGCCTGCGCAGTATTTT	CASSRDGPAQYF
TRBD2	-	TRBV7-3	TRBJ2-5	TGTGCCAGCAGCTTGGGACTAAGAGAGACCCAGTACTTC	CASSLGLRETQYF
-	medium-sized	TRBV6-1	TRBJ2-6	TGTGCCAGCAGTGAAGACGTATCTGGGGCCAACGTCCTGACTTTC	CASSEDVSGANVLTF
-	-	TRBV4-2	TRBJ2-7	TGTGCCAGCAGCCCCGGTAGCATGTTGAGCGAGCAGTACTTC	CASSPGSMLSEQYF